This TCR beta chain was obtained from a study of CD8 T cells in Susac syndrome. CDR1 GTSNPN and CDR2 SVGIG come from the germline V gene (reference sequence). This CDR3 contains 14 residues. V dropped 3 bases and J dropped 4; count of bases not matched to a gene: 4. Reverse transcription of 0.5 to 1 ug RNA was carried out with random hexamers. Amplification of TCR beta CDR3 by immunoSEQ multiplex PCR spanned 54 Vbeta and 13 Jbeta. TCRdb used MiXCR to reprocess the immunoSEQ multiplex PCR reads, holding one entry per CDR3 protein. The sample carries some 200,000 distinct CDR3 sequences, approximately 95% recorded once.

The sequence derives from a human donor with multiple sclerosis. Sequencing was carried out using CD4+ T cells from PBMCs. The J gene is TRBJ2-1, the V gene TRBV30; 9 bases match TRBD1. Written as DNA, the CDR3 is TGTGCCTGGAGAGACAGGGGGGCATACAATGAGCAGTTCTTC. Translation gives CAWRDRGAYNEQFF.